This T cell receptor (beta chain) was sequenced in a study of blood T cell repertoires in COVID-19 (dated by TCRdb to 2020 to 2022). A note on the overall study: Samples covering the acute and convalescent phases of COVID-19 were provided by collaborators in the United States, Italy and Spain. The material from the prospective study consisted of cDNA or gDNA derived from T cells, B-cell-depleted T cells, or PBMCs. Deeply sampled blood TCRbeta repertoires from subjects exposed to, actively infected with, or recovered from COVID-19 were included in the dataset. A freely available public database, intended as a resource for researchers studying the immune response to SARS-CoV-2, is where the repertoires were released. Samples came from the ongoing ImmuneRACE study (first 160 participants) plus 1,254 subjects from 6 global collaborators. Nearly every sample came with metadata listing a de-identified subject ID, COVID-19 status, age in years and sex. Where HLA class I and class II types were available, the types were taken from metadata supplied by the sample provider, not from assay-based typing. Overall study results and their limits: How much clinical and demographic metadata was included differed by source and by participant, and the metadata was provided uncurated.

This clone was observed once. No antigen is known for it. No base quality values were provided; no much bigger clone lies one nucleotide off. The immunoSEQ Assay, a bias-controlled multiplex PCR, was used to amplify TCRbeta CDR3 regions from genomic DNA. As for the authors' bioinformatics: The number of nucleated cells in each sample was estimated by amplification of reference gene primers within the assay. To quantify the absolute abundance of each unique TCRbeta CDR3 rearrangement, sequence reads were collapsed and filtered. For each sample, productive Simpson clonality was calculated by taking the square root of Simpson's diversity index across productive rearrangements. TCRdb provides this immuneACCESS table in a form limited to in-frame rearrangements. Some clones are lacking; in checked studies, under half of them reflect an unresolved V gene, and why the rest are absent is not known. V, J and clone size are taken as reported in that table, and D and trimming were inferred from the DNA itself. The table for this sample lists 150,000 or so clones; 84% of them were counted only once. The ten largest clonotypes hold about 7.8% of the sample.

Each collaborating institution followed its own protocols to collect whole blood in K2EDTA tubes. For TCRbeta analysis, collaborators shipped samples as frozen whole blood, isolated PBMCs, or DNA extracted from either of those sample types. The germline V gene gives CDR1 as SQVTM and CDR2 as ANQGSEA. The CDR3 spans 11 residues, from the cysteine through the phenylalanine. The entry retains the CDR3 DNA only, 33 bases that are in frame from base 1. Relative to germline, V is 7 bases shorter and J is 3 bases shorter, with 7 bases between their ends. The sample was peripheral blood. The sequence joins TRBV29-1 to TRBJ2-1; no D gene can be assigned with confidence. The TCR sequence derives from a woman aged 45 to 65 in a cohort sampled during active or convalescent COVID-19. The nucleotide sequence is given as TGCAGCGCGGTGTACTACAATGAGCAGTTCTTC. This gives the protein CSAVYYNEQFF.